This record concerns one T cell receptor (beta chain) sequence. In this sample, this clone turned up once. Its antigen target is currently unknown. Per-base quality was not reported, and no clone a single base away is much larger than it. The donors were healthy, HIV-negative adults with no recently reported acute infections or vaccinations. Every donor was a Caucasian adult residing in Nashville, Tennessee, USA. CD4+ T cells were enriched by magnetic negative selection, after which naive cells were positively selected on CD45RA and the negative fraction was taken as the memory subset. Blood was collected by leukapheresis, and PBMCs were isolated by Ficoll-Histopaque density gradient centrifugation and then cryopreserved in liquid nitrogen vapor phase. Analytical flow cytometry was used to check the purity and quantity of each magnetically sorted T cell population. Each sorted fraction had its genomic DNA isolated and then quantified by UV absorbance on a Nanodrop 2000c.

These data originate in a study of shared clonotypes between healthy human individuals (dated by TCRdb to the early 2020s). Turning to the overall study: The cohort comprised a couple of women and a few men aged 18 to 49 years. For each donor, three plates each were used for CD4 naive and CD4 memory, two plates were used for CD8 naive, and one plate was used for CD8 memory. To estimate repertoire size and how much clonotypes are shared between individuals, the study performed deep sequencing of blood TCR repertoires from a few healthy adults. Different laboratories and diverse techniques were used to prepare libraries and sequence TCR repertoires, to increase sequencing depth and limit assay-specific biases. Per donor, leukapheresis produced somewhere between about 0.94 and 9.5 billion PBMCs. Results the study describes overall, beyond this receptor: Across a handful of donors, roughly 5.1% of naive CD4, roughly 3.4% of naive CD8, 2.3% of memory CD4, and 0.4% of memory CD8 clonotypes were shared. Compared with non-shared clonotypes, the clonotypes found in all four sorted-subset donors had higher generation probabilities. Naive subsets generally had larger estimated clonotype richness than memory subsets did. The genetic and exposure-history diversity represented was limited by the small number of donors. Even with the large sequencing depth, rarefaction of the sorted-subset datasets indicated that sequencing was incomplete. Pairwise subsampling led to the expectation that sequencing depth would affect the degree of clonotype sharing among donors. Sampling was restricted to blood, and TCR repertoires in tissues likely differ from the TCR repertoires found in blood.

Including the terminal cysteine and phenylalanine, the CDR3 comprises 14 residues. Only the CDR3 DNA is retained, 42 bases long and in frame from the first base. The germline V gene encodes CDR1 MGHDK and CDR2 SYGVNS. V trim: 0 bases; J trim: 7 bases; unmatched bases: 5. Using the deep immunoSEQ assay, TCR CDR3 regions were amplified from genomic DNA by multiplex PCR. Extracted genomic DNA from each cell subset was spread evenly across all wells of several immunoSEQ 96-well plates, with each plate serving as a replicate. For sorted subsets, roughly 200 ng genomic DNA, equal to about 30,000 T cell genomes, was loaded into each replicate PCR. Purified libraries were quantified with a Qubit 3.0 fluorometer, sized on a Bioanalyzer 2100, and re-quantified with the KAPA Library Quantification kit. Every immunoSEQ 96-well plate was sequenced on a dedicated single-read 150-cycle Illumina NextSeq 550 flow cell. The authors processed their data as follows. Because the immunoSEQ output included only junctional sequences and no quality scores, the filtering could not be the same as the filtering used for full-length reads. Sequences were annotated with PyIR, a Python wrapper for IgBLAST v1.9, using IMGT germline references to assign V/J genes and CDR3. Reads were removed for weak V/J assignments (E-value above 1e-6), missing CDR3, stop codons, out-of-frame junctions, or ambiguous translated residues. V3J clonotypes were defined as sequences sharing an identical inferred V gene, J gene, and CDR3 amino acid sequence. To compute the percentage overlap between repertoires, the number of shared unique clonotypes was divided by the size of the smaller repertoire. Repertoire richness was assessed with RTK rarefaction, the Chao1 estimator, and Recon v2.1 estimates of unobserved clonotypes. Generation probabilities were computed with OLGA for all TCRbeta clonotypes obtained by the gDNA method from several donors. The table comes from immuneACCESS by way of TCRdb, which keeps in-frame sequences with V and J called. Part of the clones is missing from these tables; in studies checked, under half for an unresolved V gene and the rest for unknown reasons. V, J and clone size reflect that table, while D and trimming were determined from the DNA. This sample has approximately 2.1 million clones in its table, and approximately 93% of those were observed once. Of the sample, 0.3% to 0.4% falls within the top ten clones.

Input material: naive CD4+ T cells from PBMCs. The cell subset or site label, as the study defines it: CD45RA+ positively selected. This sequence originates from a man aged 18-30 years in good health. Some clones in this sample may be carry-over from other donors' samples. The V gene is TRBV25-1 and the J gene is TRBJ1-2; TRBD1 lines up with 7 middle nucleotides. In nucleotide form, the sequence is TGTGCCAGCAGTGAATACAGGCCAGGGGGTGGCTACACCTTC. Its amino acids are CASSEYRPGGGYTF.